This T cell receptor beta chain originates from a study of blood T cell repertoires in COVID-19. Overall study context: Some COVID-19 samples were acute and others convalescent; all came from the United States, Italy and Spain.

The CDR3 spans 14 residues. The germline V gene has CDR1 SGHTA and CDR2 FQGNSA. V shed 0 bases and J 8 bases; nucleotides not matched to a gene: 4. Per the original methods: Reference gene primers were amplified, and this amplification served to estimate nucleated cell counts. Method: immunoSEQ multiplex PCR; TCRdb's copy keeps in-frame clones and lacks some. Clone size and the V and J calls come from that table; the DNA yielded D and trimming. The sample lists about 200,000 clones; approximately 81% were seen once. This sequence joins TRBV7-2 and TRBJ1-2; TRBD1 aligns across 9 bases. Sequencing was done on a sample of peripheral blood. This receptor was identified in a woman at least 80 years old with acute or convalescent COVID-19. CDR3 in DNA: TGTGCCAGCAGCTTAGCTAGACAGGGGGGCGGCTACACCTTC. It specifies CASSLARQGGGYTF.